The source of this T cell receptor (beta chain) is a study of cytomegalovirus exposure and HLA in healthy donors. Study-level findings and limits: Earlier findings revealed that most TCR beta V segments proved productive either about 87% or about 30% of the time.

Looked up from germline, CDR1 is MGHRA and CDR2 is YSYEKL. Trimming took 4 bases from V and 4 from J, leaving 19 bases between them. CDR3 length: 16 amino acids. With respect to this clone: No antigen is known for it.

PCR primers comprised 60 Vbeta and 13 Jbeta primers. Sequencing used immunoSEQ multiplex PCR; TCRdb keeps in-frame clones, though not all of them. The repertoire consists of some 160,000 clones, with roughly 80% occurring once and the leading ten covering 1.5% to 2%. This clonotype was sampled from a woman between 40 and 55 years old in good health and CMV-seronegative. The specimen was PBMCs. The rearrangement links TRBV4-1 to TRBJ1-2; D not certain. CDR3: CASSRGGGSLGYGYTF. CDR3 in DNA: TGCGCCAGCAGCCGCGGAGGAGGGAGTTTGGGCTATGGCTACACCTTC.